This entry lists 26 T cell receptor beta chains sequenced from one sample in a study of cytomegalovirus exposure and HLA in healthy donors. Use of 60 Vbeta and 13 Jbeta primers characterized the PCR. Measured with immunoSEQ multiplex PCR; TCRdb has only the in-frame clones, and not every one. The sample yields hundreds of thousands of clones, roughly 79% seen once. Sequencing used PBMCs. The receptors come from a woman between 40 and 50 years old in good health and CMV-seronegative.

The rearrangement links TRBV6-5 to TRBJ2-5, with 8 bases matching TRBD2. Trimming at V came to 0 bases and at J to 5 bases, leaving 5 bases not matched to a gene. The CDR3 runs to 15 residues. CDR1 MNHEY and CDR2 SVGAGI come from the germline V gene. The CDR3 nucleotides read TGTGCCAGCAGTTACTCCCATCGGGGGGGGGAGACCCAGTACTTC. Its translation: CASSYSHRGGETQYF.

The chain has TRBV9 and TRBJ2-4, with D possibly being TRBD1 (6 bases). Germline V gene sequence: CDR1 SGDLS, CDR2 YYNGEE. This CDR3 has 15 residues. Trimming left V 0 bases short and J 2 bases short, with 9 bases between. The CDR3 loop reads CASSVEGGPKNIQYF. The CDR3 DNA reads as TGTGCCAGCAGCGTAGAAGGGGGACCCAAAAACATTCAGTACTTC.

The chain combines TRBV9 with TRBJ2-2, with 8 bases matching TRBD2. Per germline, CDR1 SGDLS and CDR2 YYNGEE. V lost 4 bases to trimming and J lost 4 bases; unmatched junction nucleotides: 9. The CDR3 runs to 16 residues. The CDR3 DNA reads TGTGCCAGCAGCACTCCCCGGGGGGGCGGCACCGGGGAGCTGTTTTTT. It specifies CASSTPRGGGTGELFF.

In its sample, this clone was seen once. This sequence joins TRBV15 and TRBJ2-3, with no clear D. V gave up 1 base and J gave up 3 bases, with 5 bases separating them. CDR3 length: 13 residues. The germline V gene encodes CDR1 LNHNV and CDR2 YYDKDF (reference sequence). The DNA for the CDR3 is TGTGCCACCAGCAGAGGAGGTACAGATACGCAGTATTTT. This translates into CATSRGGTDTQYF.

The CDR3 DNA is TGTGCCAGCAGCTTAGCCAGGGACAATGAGCAGTTCTTC. Protein product: CASSLARDNEQFF. This chain links TRBV7-2 with TRBJ2-1, with D tentatively TRBD1 (5 bases). The CDR3 has 13 amino acids. Germline CDR1 SGHTA, CDR2 FQGNSA. Trimming pared 0 bases from V and 5 bases from J, leaving 5 bases between.

Only a few counts were recorded for this clone. This chain connects TRBV5-6 to TRBJ2-1; D is perhaps TRBD1 (5 bases). Germline V gene sequence: CDR1 SGHDT, CDR2 YYEEEE. There are 14 residues in the CDR3. Between the trimmed V and J ends, which lost 0 bases and 9 bases, there was a span of 13 bases. CDR3 coding DNA: TGTGCCAGCAGCTTGGTGGGGCCAAGCGCTGAGCAGTTCTTC. Amino acids: CASSLVGPSAEQFF. Supplemented by reference TRBV5-6 and TRBJ2-1, the full variable domain reads DAGVTQSPTHLIKTRGQQVTLRCSPKSGHDTVSWYQQALGQGPQFIFQYYEEEERQRGNFPDRFSGHQFPNYSSELNVNALLLGDSALYLCASSLVGPSAEQFFGPGTRLTVL.

As concerns this clone: In the same sample, other DNA sequences code for this CDR3. The CDR3 DNA follows: TGTGCCAGCAGCCCAGACAGGGGACAGCCCCAGCATTTT. Its translation is CASSPDRGQPQHF. J is TRBJ1-5 and V is TRBV7-2, with 8 bases fitting TRBD1. Germline values: CDR1 SGHTA, CDR2 FQGNSA. After removal of 5 bases from V and 7 bases from J, the junction contained 4 bases not matched to a gene. The CDR3 sequence is 13 residues long.

V is TRBV4-3 and J is TRBJ1-2; 7 bases line up with TRBD1. The length of the CDR3 is 15 residues. In germline, CDR1 is LGHNA, CDR2 YSLEER. V lost 1 base, J lost 8 bases, and 10 bases stayed unmatched. The CDR3 region is CASSQGKTGRMGYTF. CDR3 DNA: TGCGCCAGCAGCCAAGGAAAGACAGGGAGGATGGGCTACACCTTC.

This chain uses TRBV2 with TRBJ2-6; D may be TRBD1 (6 bases). The CDR3 consists of 18 residues. The ends were cut back, 6 bases at V and 0 bases at J, with 18 bases in the middle. Looked up from germline, CDR1 is SNHLY and CDR2 is FYNNEI. CDR3 sequence: CASRPIGQRGSGANVLTF. CDR3 sequence (DNA): TGTGCCAGCAGACCCATCGGACAGAGGGGCTCTGGGGCCAACGTCCTGACTTTC.

V is TRBV10-2 and J is TRBJ2-3; TRBD2 agrees at 11 bases. The germline CDR1 and CDR2 sequences are WSHSY and SAAADI. The V and J ends lost 0 bases and 4 bases, in that order; junction bases with no gene match: 6. The CDR3 is 17 residues long. The CDR3 region has the DNA TGCGCCAGCAGTGAGTCATTAGCGGGGGGGCCTGCAGATACGCAGTATTTT. Translating gives CASSESLAGGPADTQYF.

The CDR3 protein is CASSRARGGRDGYTF. The CDR3, as DNA: TGCGCCAGCAGTAGGGCGAGGGGGGGCCGGGATGGCTACACCTTC. This chain connects TRBV4-3 to TRBJ1-2; maybe TRBD1 (6 bases). The CDR3 totals 15 residues. The V end was cut by 6 bases, the J end by 6 bases, with 20 bases between. Germline V gene sequence: CDR1 LGHNA, CDR2 YSLEER.

The CDR3 DNA sequence: TGTGCCAGCAGCCCTACAGGTTGGAGGGGGAACACTGAAGCTTTCTTT. This encodes CASSPTGWRGNTEAFF. The gene calls are TRBV7-2 and TRBJ1-1; maybe TRBD1 (5 bases). The germline V and J ends were trimmed by 5 bases and 1 base, with 17 bases remaining between them. Germline CDR1 reads SGHTA; CDR2 reads FQGNSA. The length of the CDR3 is 16 residues.

This chain connects TRBV4-1 to TRBJ2-1; 9 bases are a match to TRBD2. Germline values: CDR1 MGHRA, CDR2 YSYEKL. The length of the CDR3 is 17 residues. V was pared by 0 bases and J by 4 bases, with 7 bases of the junction left unmatched. The CDR3 DNA sequence: TGCGCCAGCAGCCAAGAGGGTCGGCTAGCGGGGTACAATGAGCAGTTCTTC. It yields the protein CASSQEGRLAGYNEQFF.

The chain recombines TRBV5-5 with TRBJ2-5; D gene uncertain. CDR1 and CDR2 from the germline V gene are SGHKS and YYEKEE (reference sequence). The length of the CDR3 is 15 residues. V was cut by 0 bases and J by 4 bases, with 13 bases left in between. The CDR3 region has the DNA TGTGCCAGCAGCTTGGTTGTTTCTGCAGGAGAGACCCAGTACTTC. Translated: CASSLVVSAGETQYF.

V is TRBV5-1 and J is TRBJ2-4, with unresolved D. The CDR3 totals 15 residues. The V gene's germline CDR1 is SGHRS and CDR2 YFSETQ. With 5 bases removed from V and 0 bases from J, the gap between germline ends came to 12 bases. CDR3 sequence reads: CASSLDGLAKNIQYF. DNA of the CDR3: TGCGCCAGCAGTCTGGATGGGCTAGCCAAAAACATTCAGTACTTC.

The V call is TRBV27, the J call TRBJ1-2; D uncertain. Deletions cut 4 bases from V and 2 bases from J, with 8 bases between. The CDR3 has 13 residues. Germline assignment: CDR1 MNHEY and CDR2 SMNVEV (reference sequence). This CDR3 is CASSSGLNYGYTF. The DNA of the CDR3 is TGTGCCAGCAGTTCCGGTCTGAACTATGGCTACACCTTC.

This chain links TRBV7-2 with TRBJ2-7, with D perhaps TRBD2 (6 bases). CDR1 and CDR2 (germline): SGHTA, FQGNSA. V was shortened by 4 bases and J by 2 bases, with 12 bases between the two germline ends. This CDR3 spans 14 amino acids. In DNA, the CDR3 is TGTGCCAGCAGCTGGGGGGACGGCCCCTACGAGCAGTACTTC. Translated, it gives CASSWGDGPYEQYF.

The V call is TRBV5-1, the J call TRBJ1-3, with D unresolved. Germline V gives CDR1 SGHRS, CDR2 YFSETQ. Trimming removed 0 bases at V and 0 bases at J, with 7 bases between. The CDR3 consists of 15 residues. The CDR3 coding sequence is TGCGCCAGCAGCTTGGACAGAAGCTCTGGAAACACCATATATTTT. It is translated as CASSLDRSSGNTIYF.

This clone has just a few counts. The chain carries TRBV2 and TRBJ1-2; D is unclear. Germline V gene data show CDR1 as SNHLY and CDR2 as FYNNEI. CDR3 length: 12 residues. V was pared by 7 bases and J by 4 bases, with 10 bases between. The CDR3 DNA reads TGTGCCAGCAACGACATATCCTATGGCTACACCTTC. Amino acids: CASNDISYGYTF.

J is TRBJ2-5 and V is TRBV19, with D maybe TRBD1 (6 bases). Germline values: CDR1 LNHDA, CDR2 SQIVND (reference sequence). V dropped 6 bases and J dropped 4 bases, with 12 bases sitting between them. The CDR3 totals 13 residues. The CDR3 nucleotides are TGTGCCAGTAGCTCCACAGGGCCAGAGACCCAGTACTTC. Translation gives CASSSTGPETQYF.

Details on this clone: At one end, the junction sequence differs from germline, possibly due to a read error. The chain carries TRBV7-7 and TRBJ2-7, with a possible D match to TRBD1 (5 bases). The CDR3 has 13 residues. CDR1 is SSHAT, CDR2 FNYEAQ, per germline (reference sequence). CDR3 sequence: CASSLAQDNKQYF. CDR3 DNA sequence: TGTGCTAGCAGCTTAGCCCAGGACAACAAGCAGTACTTC.

This clone is a singleton in its sample. V is TRBV7-2 and J is TRBJ2-3, with a possible D match to TRBD2 (7 bases). The V end lost 1 base, the J end lost 2 bases, and 13 bases lay between the germline ends. The CDR3 length is 16 residues. Germline V lookup: CDR1 SGHTA, CDR2 FQGNSA. The CDR3 here is CASSLGYGGPTDTQYF. The DNA for the CDR3 is TGTGCCAGCAGCTTAGGTTACGGGGGGCCCACAGATACGCAGTATTTT.

There are a few counts of this clone. V and J are TRBV10-3 and TRBJ2-7, with D unresolved. The CDR3 consists of 13 residues. Germline assignment: CDR1 ENHRY and CDR2 SYGVKD. Trimming cost V 7 bases and J 4 bases, with 14 bases left between them. CDR3 region: CAIKSQLSYEQYF. The CDR3 coding sequence is TGTGCCATCAAGTCACAGCTGAGTTACGAGCAGTACTTC.

This sequence joins TRBV6-5 and TRBJ1-2; TRBD1 matches 9 bases. The CDR3 covers 14 residues. CDR1 MNHEY and CDR2 SVGAGI come from the germline V gene. V lost 7 bases and J lost 4; bases outside the gene matches: 7. The CDR3 spells CASKPGQGGYGYTF. CDR3 coding DNA: TGTGCCAGCAAACCGGGACAGGGAGGCTATGGCTACACCTTC.

In this sample, this clone turned up a few times. The rearrangement links TRBV2 to TRBJ2-7; D gene unclear. V lost 6 bases and J 1 base, leaving 4 bases between the germline ends. The length of the CDR3 is 11 residues. Germline V gene lookup returns CDR1 SNHLY and CDR2 FYNNEI. The CDR3 DNA sequence: TGTGCCAGCAGCGTGTCCTACGAGCAGTACTTC. Amino acid sequence: CASSVSYEQYF.

The chain combines TRBV7-2 with TRBJ1-5; perhaps TRBD1 as D (5 bases). Trimming removed 5 bases at V and 4 bases at J, with 12 bases between. Per germline, CDR1 SGHTA and CDR2 FQGNSA. This CDR3 contains 14 residues. The CDR3 DNA is TGTGCCAGCAGCGGACGGGGGGGAAATCAGCCCCAGCATTTT. Amino acid sequence: CASSGRGGNQPQHF.